The 20 T cell receptor beta chains given below trace back to one sample, sequenced in a study of PD-L1 blockade in urothelial cancer. The data were produced by immunoSEQ multiplex PCR, yet TCRdb's version contains in-frame clones alone and is incomplete. The table lists about 56,000 clones, roughly 87% of them singletons. Noted time point: pretreatment peripheral blood. The material sequenced was PBMCs, taken around atezolizumab (anti-PD-L1) treatment. Every receptor here comes from a man in his 70s with urothelial cancer.

Here the CDR3 reads CSVARGGRATGELFF. The CDR3 nucleotides are TGCAGCGTTGCGAGGGGCGGGAGGGCTACCGGGGAGCTGTTTTTT. The chain is built from TRBV29-1 and TRBJ2-2, with 9 bases lining up with TRBD2. CDR1 and CDR2 from the germline V gene are SQVTM and ANQGSEA. With 4 bases clipped from V and 5 bases from J, the junction kept 8 bases outside the gene matches. The CDR3 has 15 residues.

This rearrangement joins TRBV27 to TRBJ2-7; perhaps TRBD1 as D (5 bases). V shed 6 bases and J shed 3 bases, with 18 bases lying between them. The germline V gene encodes CDR1 MNHEY and CDR2 SMNVEV (reference sequence). The CDR3 length is 15 residues. Written as DNA, the CDR3 is TGTGCCAGCAGCCTAGGGGCAGGGTCCCTCTACGAGCAGTACTTC. This translates into CASSLGAGSLYEQYF.

The chain is built from TRBV29-1 and TRBJ2-3; 9 positions agree with TRBD2. There are 14 residues in the CDR3. V was pared by 3 bases and J by 0 bases, with 1 base of the junction left unmatched. The germline gives CDR1 SQVTM, CDR2 ANQGSEA. The CDR3 region has the DNA TGCAGCGTTGACGCGGGAGGGAGCACAGATACGCAGTATTTT. Amino acids: CSVDAGGSTDTQYF.

The rearrangement uses TRBV19 and TRBJ1-2; D unclear. The V end lost 4 bases, the J end lost 5 bases, and 5 bases lay between the germline ends. The CDR3 totals 11 residues. Per the germline V gene, CDR1 is LNHDA and CDR2 is SQIVND (reference sequence). The CDR3 loop reads CASSTQYGYTF. CDR3 nucleotides: TGTGCCAGTAGTACACAGTATGGCTACACCTTC.

The chain has TRBV10-3 and TRBJ2-7, with 7 bases that match TRBD2. J gave up 5 bases and V 6 bases, and 7 bases lay outside the gene matches. Germline V gives CDR1 ENHRY, CDR2 SYGVKD. CDR3 length equals 13 residues. The CDR3 sequence: CAIRREGSHEQYF. DNA of the CDR3: TGTGCCATCAGGAGGGAGGGTAGCCACGAGCAGTACTTC.

The CDR3 nucleotides read TGTGCCATCAGTCCCGGGACTAGCGTAGTAAATGAGCAGTTCTTC. Its translation: CAISPGTSVVNEQFF. The chain has TRBV10-3 and TRBJ2-1; TRBD2 aligns across 10 bases. Trimming cost V 5 bases and J 7 bases; bases outside gene matches: 8. This CDR3 has 15 amino acids. Germline loops: CDR1 ENHRY, CDR2 SYGVKD.

This clone occurred a few times. The chain uses TRBV4-2 and TRBJ2-6; D is ambiguous. Germline CDR1 and CDR2: LGHNA and YNFKEQ. Trimming took 0 bases from V and 0 from J, leaving 6 bases between them. The CDR3 runs to 16 residues. CDR3 in amino acids: CASSQDKSSGANVLTF. As DNA, the CDR3 is TGTGCCAGCAGCCAAGATAAGAGCTCTGGGGCCAACGTCCTGACTTTC.

The CDR3 region is CASSPQIQGLAVQETQYF. The CDR3 DNA is TGTGCCAGCTCACCACAAATTCAAGGACTAGCGGTTCAAGAGACCCAGTACTTC. The chain combines TRBV18 with TRBJ2-5; 10 nucleotides agree with TRBD2. Losses at the gene ends were 1 base for V and 2 bases for J; bases not matched to a gene: 10. This CDR3 contains 18 residues. CDR1 and CDR2 from the germline V gene are KGHSH and LQKENI. The whole variable domain, filled in from reference TRBV18 and TRBJ2-5, reads NAGVMQNPRHLVRRRGQEARLRCSPMKGHSHVYWYRQLPEEGLKFMVYLQKENIIDESGMPKERFSAEFPKEGPSILRIQQVVRGDSAAYFCASSPQIQGLAVQETQYFGPGTRLLVL.

The V call is TRBV6-4, the J call TRBJ1-5; 9 bases match TRBD1. Germline assignment: CDR1 MRHNA and CDR2 SNTAGT. CDR3 length: 17 residues. Losses at the gene ends were 6 bases for V and 5 bases for J; bases not matched to a gene: 14. The CDR3 sequence is CASRTGQGRKDDQPQHF. The CDR3 DNA reads as TGTGCCAGCAGGACCGGACAGGGGAGGAAGGACGATCAGCCCCAGCATTTT.

CDR3 amino acids: CASSSRGLAVKKHTGELFF. CDR3 coding DNA: TGTGCCAGCAGCTCTCGGGGACTAGCGGTAAAGAAGCACACCGGGGAGCTGTTTTTT. This chain joins TRBV14 and TRBJ2-2, with 11 nucleotides matching TRBD2. Germline V gives CDR1 SGHDN, CDR2 FVKESK. J was trimmed by 3 bases and V by 5 bases; bases with no gene match: 14. The CDR3 length is 19 residues.

The J gene is TRBJ2-2, the V gene TRBV30; 8 nucleotides line up with TRBD2. The CDR3 has 14 residues. The germline V gene has CDR1 GTSNPN and CDR2 SVGIG (reference sequence). Unmatched junction bases numbered 3, after V lost 0 bases and J lost 6 bases. The CDR3 sequence: CAWSVSGRAGELFF. CDR3 DNA: TGTGCCTGGAGTGTAAGCGGGAGAGCCGGGGAGCTGTTTTTT. The full variable domain, rest sourced from reference TRBV30 and TRBJ2-2, is SQTIHQWPATLVQPVGSPLSLECTVEGTSNPNLYWYRQAAGRGLQLLFYSVGIGQISSEVPQNLSASRPQDRQFILSSKKLLLSDSGFYLCAWSVSGRAGELFFGEGSRLTVL.

The chain is built from TRBV11-2 and TRBJ2-1; 10 bases map to TRBD2. This CDR3 spans 15 amino acids. Germline V gene data show CDR1 as SGHAT and CDR2 as FQNNGV. The trim removed 6 bases at V and 7 bases at J, leaving 9 bases unmatched. The DNA for the CDR3 is TGTGCCAGCAGGCCTAGCGGGAGAAGGGAGAATGAGCAGTTCTTC. It codes for CASRPSGRRENEQFF.

J is TRBJ2-7 and V is TRBV27; 7 bases match TRBD2. This CDR3 spans 17 amino acids. The trim removed 5 bases at V and 3 bases at J, leaving 16 bases unmatched. Germline values: CDR1 MNHEY, CDR2 SMNVEV (reference sequence). The CDR3 DNA follows: TGTGCCAGCAGTCTCCAATTTACCGGGACTACTAGCTACGAGCAGTACTTC. Translation: CASSLQFTGTTSYEQYF.

The V and J genes are TRBV5-1 and TRBJ1-1; the D is unclear. Germline V CDR1 and CDR2: SGHRS, YFSETQ. The ends were cut back, 4 bases at V and 1 base at J, with 14 bases in the middle. CDR3 length equals 15 residues. CDR3 amino acids: CASSPPLGRNTEAFF. CDR3 nucleotide sequence: TGCGCCAGCAGCCCCCCTCTGGGGAGGAACACTGAAGCTTTCTTT. Combining the CDR3 with reference TRBV5-1 and TRBJ1-1 gives the whole variable domain KAGVTQTPRYLIKTRGQQVTLSCSPISGHRSVSWYQQTPGQGLQFLFEYFSETQRNKGNFPGRFSGRQFSNSRSEMNVSTLELGDSALYLCASSPPLGRNTEAFFGQGTRLTVV.

Only one count was recorded for this clone. This chain uses TRBV6-5 with TRBJ1-1; TRBD1 might be the D (6 bases). This CDR3 is built from 16 residues. Between the trimmed V and J ends, which lost 2 bases and 1 base, there was a span of 14 bases. Germline V gene sequence: CDR1 MNHEY, CDR2 SVGAGI. DNA of the CDR3: TGTGCCAGCAGTTACCCTCCGGGACATCCGAACACTGAAGCTTTCTTT. Encoded protein: CASSYPPGHPNTEAFF.

V gene TRBV10-3 combines with J gene TRBJ1-5; TRBD1 matches at 12 bases. The trim removed 5 bases at V and 6 bases at J, leaving 8 bases unmatched. The length of the CDR3 is 16 residues. Germline lookup yields CDR1 ENHRY and CDR2 SYGVKD. CDR3 coding DNA: TGTGCCATCAGTACCGGGACAGGGGGCGCAGGTCAGCCCCAGCATTTT. This sequence encodes CAISTGTGGAGQPQHF.

The rearrangement joins TRBV7-6 to TRBJ1-2; 9 bases agree with TRBD1. This CDR3 spans 16 amino acids. The germline gives CDR1 SGHVS, CDR2 FNYEAQ. V shed 7 bases, J shed 6 bases, and the junction held 15 bases outside the gene matches. The CDR3 DNA reads TGTGCCAGCAACCCGAATTGGGACAGGGATCAGCATGGCTACACCTTC. It yields the protein CASNPNWDRDQHGYTF.

This clone was recorded only once. CDR3: CASSFVGGRTEAFF. The CDR3 nucleotides are TGTGCCAGCAGTTTTGTGGGAGGGCGAACTGAAGCTTTCTTT. The V call is TRBV27, the J call TRBJ1-1, with D unresolved. The V gene lost 3 bases and the J gene lost 5 bases, with 13 bases spanning the gap. There are 14 residues in the CDR3. Germline V lookup: CDR1 MNHEY, CDR2 SMNVEV (reference sequence).

This sequence joins TRBV4-2 and TRBJ2-1; perhaps TRBD1 as D (6 bases). With 0 bases removed from V and 2 bases from J, the gap between germline ends came to 11 bases. Per the germline V gene, CDR1 is LGHNA and CDR2 is YNFKEQ. The CDR3 is 16 amino acids. The CDR3 bases are TGTGCCAGCAGCCAAGAGGGCAGGGGTGCCTACAATGAGCAGTTCTTC. Its protein product is CASSQEGRGAYNEQFF.

The chain has TRBV18 and TRBJ2-7; 12 bases agree with TRBD1. This CDR3 has 15 amino acids. Germline CDR1 reads KGHSH; CDR2 reads LQKENI. J lost 6 bases, V lost 6 bases, and 9 bases had no gene match. The CDR3 here is CASSEGQGALLEQYF. CDR3 sequence (DNA): TGTGCCAGCTCGGAGGGACAGGGGGCGCTCCTCGAGCAGTACTTC. Complete variable domain (other parts from reference TRBV18 and TRBJ2-7): NAGVMQNPRHLVRRRGQEARLRCSPMKGHSHVYWYRQLPEEGLKFMVYLQKENIIDESGMPKERFSAEFPKEGPSILRIQQVVRGDSAAYFCASSEGQGALLEQYFGPGTRLTVT.